Below, 3 T cell receptor beta chains from the same sample are listed, as sequenced in a study of cytomegalovirus exposure and HLA in healthy donors. The PCR ran on 60 Vbeta and 13 Jbeta primers. The data were produced by immunoSEQ multiplex PCR, yet TCRdb's version contains in-frame clones alone and is incomplete. In the table there are 150,000 to 200,000 clones, 80% to 85% of which are singletons. Sequencing was carried out using PBMCs. These receptors all come from a man between 18 and 35 years old in good health and CMV-seronegative.

The chain is built from TRBV28 and TRBJ2-3; the D gene is possibly TRBD2 (5 bases). This CDR3 is 12 amino acids long. The V gene's germline CDR1 is MDHEN and CDR2 SYDVKM. CDR3 sequence: CASRGAMDTQYF. The CDR3 nucleotides are TGTGCAAGCCGGGGAGCCATGGATACGCAGTATTTT.

This clone showed up just a few times. The chain has TRBV6-6 and TRBJ1-2; 10 bases map to TRBD1. The V gene's germline CDR1 is MNHNY and CDR2 SVGAGI (reference sequence). V was pared by 4 bases and J by 7 bases, with 6 bases of the junction left unmatched. This CDR3 has 14 amino acids. CDR3 loop: CASSWGQGSGGYTF. The CDR3 coding sequence is TGTGCCAGCAGTTGGGGACAGGGGTCGGGTGGCTACACCTTC.

CDR3 DNA sequence: TGTGCCAGCAGTGGGACGGCGGGGGCCTACAATGAGCAGTTCTTC. It specifies CASSGTAGAYNEQFF. The rearrangement links TRBV2 to TRBJ2-1; 7 nucleotides line up with TRBD2. Germline V lookup: CDR1 SNHLY, CDR2 FYNNEI. The length of the CDR3 is 15 residues. V shed 4 bases, J shed 2 bases, and the junction held 5 bases outside the gene matches. The entire variable domain, with the rest obtained from reference TRBV2 and TRBJ2-1, is as follows: EPEVTQTPSHQVTQMGQEVILRCVPISNHLYFYWYRQILGQKVEFLVSFYNNEISEKSEIFDDQFSVERPDGSNFTLKIRSTKLEDSAMYFCASSGTAGAYNEQFFGPGTRLTVL.